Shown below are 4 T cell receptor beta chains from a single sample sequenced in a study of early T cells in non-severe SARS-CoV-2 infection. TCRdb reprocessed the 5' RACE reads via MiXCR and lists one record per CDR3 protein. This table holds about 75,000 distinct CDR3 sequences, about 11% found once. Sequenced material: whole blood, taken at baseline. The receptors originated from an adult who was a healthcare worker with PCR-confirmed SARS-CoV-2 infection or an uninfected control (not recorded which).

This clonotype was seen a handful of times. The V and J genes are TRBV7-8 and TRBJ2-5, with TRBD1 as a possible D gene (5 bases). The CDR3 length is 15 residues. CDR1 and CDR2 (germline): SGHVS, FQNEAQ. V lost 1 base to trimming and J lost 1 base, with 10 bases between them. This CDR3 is CASSLETAIQETQYF. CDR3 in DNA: TGTGCCAGCAGCTTAGAGACAGCGATCCAAGAGACCCAGTACTTC.

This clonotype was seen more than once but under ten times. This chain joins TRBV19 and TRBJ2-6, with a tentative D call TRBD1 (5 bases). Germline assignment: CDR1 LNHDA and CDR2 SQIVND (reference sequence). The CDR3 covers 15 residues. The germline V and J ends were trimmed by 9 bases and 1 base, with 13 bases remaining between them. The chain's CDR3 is CASALRESGANVLTF. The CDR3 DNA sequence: TGTGCCAGCGCCCTCAGGGAATCTGGGGCCAACGTCCTGACTTTC.

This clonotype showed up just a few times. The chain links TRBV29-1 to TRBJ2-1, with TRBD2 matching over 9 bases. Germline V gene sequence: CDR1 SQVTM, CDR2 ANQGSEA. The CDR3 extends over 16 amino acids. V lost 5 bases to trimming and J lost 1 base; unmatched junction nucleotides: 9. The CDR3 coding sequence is TGCAGCGTTCTGTTCAGCGGGGGGCCTTCCTACAATGAGCAGTTCTTC. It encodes CSVLFSGGPSYNEQFF.

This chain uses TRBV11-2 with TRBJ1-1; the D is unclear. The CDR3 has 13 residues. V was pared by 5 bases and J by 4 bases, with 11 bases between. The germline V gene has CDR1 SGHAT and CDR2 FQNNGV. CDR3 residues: CASSPGRVTEAFF. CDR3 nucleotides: TGTGCCAGCAGCCCAGGACGGGTCACTGAAGCTTTCTTT.